A selection of T cell receptor beta chains follows, all from one sample in a study of OX40 agonist ivuxolimab in advanced cancers. Clones were read by immunoSEQ multiplex PCR, and TCRdb kept only the in-frame ones, dropping some. The sample lists some 70,000 clones; 85% to 95% were seen once. Source: CD4+ or CD8+ T cells sorted from blood, taken in a trial of the OX40 agonist ivuxolimab. These receptors all come from an adult with an advanced solid tumor such as melanoma, head and neck, liver or kidney cancer. Both conserved end residues are part of each CDR3. Fields, in order: clone size, D gene, J gene, V gene, CDR3 DNA, CDR3 protein. D genes are given only for firm matches. Part of the rows lack a size; the others show once, few, many or a class for expanded clones.

NA TRBD1 TRBJ2-1 TRBV5-8 TGTGCCAGCAGCGCCGGACAGGGGGTCTACAATGAGCAGTTCTTC CASSAGQGVYNEQFF
NA NA TRBJ1-2 TRBV6-5 TGTGCCAGCAGGAAAGGAGGCGGGTATGGCTACACCTTC CASRKGGGYGYTF
NA TRBD2 TRBJ2-7 TRBV9 TGTGCCAGCAGCCGGGGACTAGCGGGATACGAGCAGTACTTC CASSRGLAGYEQYF
NA NA TRBJ2-5 TRBV29-1 TGCAGCGTTTTAGGGAGAATCAACCAAGAGACCCAGTACTTC CSVLGRINQETQYF
NA NA TRBJ1-3 TRBV6-5 TGTGCCAGCAGTTACTCGAGGACTGCCTCTGGAAACACCATATATTTT CASSYSRTASGNTIYF
NA NA TRBJ1-2 TRBV5-3 TGTGCCAGAAGCTTGGTAGGGCTTACTAACTATGGCTACACCTTC CARSLVGLTNYGYTF
once TRBD1 TRBJ2-3 TRBV19 TGTGCCAGTACTCAACGGGACAGGTTCTATTTT CASTQRDRFYF
NA NA TRBJ1-1 TRBV19 TGTGCCAGTAGTATAGATGAAGAGATCGCAGGGAACACTGAAGCTTTCTTT CASSIDEEIAGNTEAFF
NA TRBD1 TRBJ1-2 TRBV10-2 TGCGCCAGCAGTGTGGGAGGGGGCGCGTTGGTTGCGTACGGTGGCTACACCTTC CASSVGGGALVAYGGYTF
few NA TRBJ1-5 TRBV2 TGTGCCAGCAGTGAAGGGCAGTTCAATCAGCCCCAGCATTTT CASSEGQFNQPQHF
NA NA TRBJ2-5 TRBV7-2 TGTGCCAGCAGCTACTACAGGGTGTGGGAGACCCAGTACTTC CASSYYRVWETQYF
medium-sized TRBD2 TRBJ2-5 TRBV15 TGTGCCACCAGCAGCCAAACTAGCGGGCTAGAGACCCAGTACTTC CATSSQTSGLETQYF
NA TRBD1 TRBJ2-1 TRBV9 TGTGCCAGCAGCGCACAGGGGAACTCCTACAATGAGCAGTTCTTC CASSAQGNSYNEQFF
once NA TRBJ2-4 TRBV19 TGTGCCAGTAGTATAGGCGAGGGAGTAGCCAAAAACATTCAGTACTTC CASSIGEGVAKNIQYF
NA NA TRBJ1-5 TRBV5-4 TGTGCCAGCAGCTTGGCAGGTGGCAATCAGCCCCAGCATTTT CASSLAGGNQPQHF
NA TRBD1 TRBJ1-3 TRBV6-6 TGTGCCAGCAGTTACCCGACAGGGGTCGGAAACACCATATATTTT CASSYPTGVGNTIYF
NA TRBD1 TRBJ2-7 TRBV5-1 TGCGCCAGCAGCTTGTTGGCAGGAAGGGGGCTTAGAAGCTACGAGCAGTACTTC CASSLLAGRGLRSYEQYF
NA NA TRBJ2-5 TRBV6-1 TGTGCCAGCAGTCTTCCAGCCGAGACCCAGTACTTC CASSLPAETQYF
NA NA TRBJ2-2 TRBV18 TGTGCCAGCTCACCACCGGGACGGAACACCGGGGAGCTGTTTTTT CASSPPGRNTGELFF
NA TRBD2 TRBJ2-1 TRBV30 TGTGCCTGGAGTGTGGCGGGAGGGGGGTCCTACAATGAGCAGTTCTTC CAWSVAGGGSYNEQFF
NA TRBD1 TRBJ2-7 TRBV5-1 TGCGCCAGCAGCTCGGGACAGGGCCACGAGCAGTACTTC CASSSGQGHEQYF
NA NA TRBJ1-1 TRBV18 TGTGCCAGCTCAAGCAGGGAGGGGGCTGAAGCTTTCTTT CASSSREGAEAFF
NA NA TRBJ2-1 TRBV7-9 TGTGCCAGCAGCTTTGACTTGGGATTGTACAATGAGCAGTTCTTC CASSFDLGLYNEQFF
NA NA TRBJ2-2 TRBV5-1 TGCGCCAGCCACCGATTGAACACCGGGGAGCTGTTTTTT CASHRLNTGELFF
NA TRBD2 TRBJ2-1 TRBV19 TGTGCCAGTAGTTCGGGTCAGGCGGGGGAGGTTGAGCAGTTCTTC CASSSGQAGEVEQFF
NA NA TRBJ1-5 TRBV19 TGTGCCAGTAGTATAGATCTTGGGCAGGCTAGCAATCAGCCCCAGCATTTT CASSIDLGQASNQPQHF
NA NA TRBJ1-2 TRBV30 TGTGCCTGGAGTAGCACAAGCTATGGCTACACCTTC CAWSSTSYGYTF
NA NA TRBJ2-3 TRBV25-1 TGTGCCAGCAGCGAATCAGCGGACCACACAGATACGCAGTATTTT CASSESADHTDTQYF
NA NA TRBJ2-3 TRBV30 TGTGCCTGGAGTCTGTCAGCCGCAGATACGCAGTATTTT CAWSLSAADTQYF
once TRBD2 TRBJ2-1 TRBV11-3 TGTGCCAGCAGCTTGGGACTAGCGGGAGCCTTTGAGCAGTTCTTC CASSLGLAGAFEQFF
NA TRBD1 TRBJ1-2 TRBV5-6 TGTGCCAGCAGCCCGACCACGGACAGGGTGATCTTCTATGGCTACACCTTC CASSPTTDRVIFYGYTF
NA TRBD1 TRBJ2-7 TRBV7-8 TGTGCCAGCAGCTTAAGGAACGGCAGGGGGAATCACGAGCAGTACTTC CASSLRNGRGNHEQYF
NA NA TRBJ2-2 TRBV6-1 TGTGCCAGCAACAAGGATGAAACCGGGGAGCTGTTTTTT CASNKDETGELFF
once NA TRBJ1-1 TRBV19 TGTGCCAGTAGTATGAGTTCGGGGTTTGGCACTGAAGCTTTCTTT CASSMSSGFGTEAFF
NA TRBD1 TRBJ2-1 TRBV5-1 TGCGCCAGCAGCTTGGCCGGGGACAGGGTCTACAATGAGCAGTTCTTC CASSLAGDRVYNEQFF
NA NA TRBJ2-7 TRBV9 TGTGCCAGCAGCGATTCAGCAGCTTCCTACGAGCAGTACTTC CASSDSAASYEQYF
NA TRBD1 TRBJ1-1 TRBV5-4 TGTGCCAGCAGCGTATCAGGGGGCGGGAGCACTGAAGCTTTCTTT CASSVSGGGSTEAFF
NA NA TRBJ2-7 TRBV6-5 TGTGCCAGCAGGATGGGGGATACCTCGGGGGAGCAGTACTTC CASRMGDTSGEQYF
NA TRBD2 TRBJ2-1 TRBV7-3 TGTGCCAGCAGTGGGACTAGCGGGAGCAATGAGCAGTTCTTC CASSGTSGSNEQFF
NA NA TRBJ2-1 TRBV5-4 TGTGCCAGCAGCTTGGAATACAATGAGCAGTTCTTC CASSLEYNEQFF
NA NA TRBJ2-1 TRBV7-2 TGTGCCAGCAGCTTAGATCATTCCGGGATATACAATGAGCAGTTCTTC CASSLDHSGIYNEQFF
NA NA TRBJ2-7 TRBV6-6 TGTGCCAGCAACCGACTGTCCAATATAGAGCAGTACTTC CASNRLSNIEQYF
NA NA TRBJ2-2 TRBV7-8 TGTGCCAGCAGCTTAAATTCCTACACCGGGGAGCTGTTTTTT CASSLNSYTGELFF
NA NA TRBJ2-7 TRBV4-1 TGCGCCAGCAGCCCAGAGTGGGCCAGCTACGAGCAGTACTTC CASSPEWASYEQYF
NA TRBD2 TRBJ2-3 TRBV19 TGTGCCAGTAGTTCGCGGGGAGGGAGGAACGGCACAGATACGCAGTATTTT CASSSRGGRNGTDTQYF
NA NA TRBJ1-4 TRBV7-9 TGTGCCAGCAGCTTAGAGACAGGACCTAATGAAAAACTGTTTTTT CASSLETGPNEKLFF
NA TRBD2 TRBJ2-1 TRBV19 TGTGCCAGTAGTAGCGCCCGGCGGGAGGGGGTTGAGCAGTTCTTC CASSSARREGVEQFF
NA TRBD1 TRBJ1-4 TRBV5-4 TGTGCCAGCAGCTCAGGGGGACAGGGGGATGAAAAACTGTTTTTT CASSSGGQGDEKLFF
NA NA TRBJ2-5 TRBV19 TGTGCCAGTAGAGGGGGAGAGACCCAGTACTTC CASRGGETQYF
NA NA TRBJ1-4 TRBV7-6 TGTGCCAGCAGCCAGGGCCCAGAAAAACTGTTTTTT CASSQGPEKLFF